The sequence of this TCR beta chain was determined in a study of vaccination and CD4 T cells after COVID-19. As for this clonotype: No antigen is known for it.

Treatment indicated: approximately nine-day PBMC culture with coronavirus spike peptide pools or control peptides (ViraFEST assay). Germline values: CDR1 MNHEY, CDR2 SVGEGT. With 4 bases clipped from V and 12 bases from J, the junction kept 9 bases outside the gene matches. The CDR3 totals 14 residues. The Oncomine TCR Beta short-read assay was applied to DNA of cultured CD4+ T cells. Each CDR3 protein is one row after TCRdb ran MiXCR on the PCR reads. The table includes 6,500 to 8,500 distinct CDR3 sequences, roughly 76% detected once. The origin of this receptor is a human donor who had recovered from COVID-19. The sequenced sample consisted of CD4+ T cells from blood, cultured in vitro. J is TRBJ2-1 and V is TRBV6-2 or TRBV6-3; 10 bases fit TRBD2. The DNA of the CDR3 is TGTGCCAGCAGTTTGGCTAGCGGGAGTTTGAGGCAGTTCTTC. This sequence encodes CASSLASGSLRQFF.